The source of this T cell receptor (beta chain) is a study of cytomegalovirus exposure and HLA in healthy donors (TCRdb year 2017). Concerning the study at large: A later analysis indicated that the 90 to 150 validation repertoires were generated on the platform also employed for the approximately 690 repertoires of the first cohort. High-throughput TCR immunosequencing, statistical association of individual TCRs with disease status, and machine learning were combined to predict cytomegalovirus infection status. The study aimed to test whether cataloging public T cell receptors could reveal signatures of past pathogen exposure. Along with the roughly 670-subject first cohort, a separate validation cohort of 120 different subjects was used. General findings and caveats noted by the study authors: A later analysis found that TCRs clustered in the first cohort also tended to co-occur in the 120 or so validation repertoires, with approximately 94% of cluster scores above 0. While some public TCRs were present in many individuals, most TCR sequences turned up only very rarely across donors. A later analysis lacked HLA typing for the validation cohort, so it scored co-occurrence in that cohort across all 110 or so repertoires. In vitro tests confirmed that a few of the cytomegalovirus-associated TCR beta chains recognize cytomegalovirus antigens. The classifier was reported to diagnose cytomegalovirus status with high specificity and sensitivity in both the original and validation cohorts. It was suggested by the authors that the approach could potentially be generalized to other disease states and immunological phenotypes. The study listed approximately 150 TCR beta chains as associated with cytomegalovirus.

The library was obtained by the immunoSEQ multiplex PCR assay. Per the original workflow: A statistical classification framework was developed to diagnose cytomegalovirus status using the catalog of TCR beta chain sequences. TCRdb took over this immuneACCESS table, retaining in-frame rearrangements with V and J assigned. Such tables are incomplete; in checked studies, under half of the missing clones stem from an unresolved V gene, and the remainder is unexplained. V and J calls and clone size are given by that table; D and trimming were obtained from the DNA. A total of around 190,000 clones appear in this sample, around nine tenths of them only once. Of the sample, roughly 7% is held by the ten largest clones. Separate from the roughly 660-subject first cohort, the validation cohort of 90 to 150 subjects was the group to which the donors belonged. Regarding this clone: Its specific antigen is unknown. Within one base of it there is no much larger clone, and no base qualities were kept.

From its cysteine to its phenylalanine, the CDR3 spans 12 amino acids. Only CDR3 DNA remains: 36 bases, in frame from the first base. A distance of 9 bases separates the germline ends of V and J, which lose 5 bases and 6 bases respectively. From the germline V gene (reference sequence), CDR1 is LNHDA and CDR2 is SQIVND. Sequenced material: PBMCs. The V gene is TRBV19 and the J gene is TRBJ2-3; the D gene lacks a confident call. This receptor was taken from a man aged 30 to 45 in good health and CMV-seropositive. The CDR3 sequence is CASSSFRDTQYF. The DNA sequence is given as TGTGCCAGTAGTTCGTTCCGCGATACGCAGTATTTT.